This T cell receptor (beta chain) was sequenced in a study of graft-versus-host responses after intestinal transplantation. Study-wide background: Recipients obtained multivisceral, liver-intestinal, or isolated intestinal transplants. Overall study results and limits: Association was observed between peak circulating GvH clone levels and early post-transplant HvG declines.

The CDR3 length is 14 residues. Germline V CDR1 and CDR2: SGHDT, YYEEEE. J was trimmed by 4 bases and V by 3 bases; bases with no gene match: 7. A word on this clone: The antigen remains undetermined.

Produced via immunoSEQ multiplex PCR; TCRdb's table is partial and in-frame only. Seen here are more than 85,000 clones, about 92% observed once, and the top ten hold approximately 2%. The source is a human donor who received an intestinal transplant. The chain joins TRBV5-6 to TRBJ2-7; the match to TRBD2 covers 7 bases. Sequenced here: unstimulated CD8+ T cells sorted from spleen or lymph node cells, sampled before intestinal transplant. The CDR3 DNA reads TGTGCCAGCAGCTCAGCGGGGACCGTATACGAGCAGTACTTC. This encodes CASSSAGTVYEQYF.